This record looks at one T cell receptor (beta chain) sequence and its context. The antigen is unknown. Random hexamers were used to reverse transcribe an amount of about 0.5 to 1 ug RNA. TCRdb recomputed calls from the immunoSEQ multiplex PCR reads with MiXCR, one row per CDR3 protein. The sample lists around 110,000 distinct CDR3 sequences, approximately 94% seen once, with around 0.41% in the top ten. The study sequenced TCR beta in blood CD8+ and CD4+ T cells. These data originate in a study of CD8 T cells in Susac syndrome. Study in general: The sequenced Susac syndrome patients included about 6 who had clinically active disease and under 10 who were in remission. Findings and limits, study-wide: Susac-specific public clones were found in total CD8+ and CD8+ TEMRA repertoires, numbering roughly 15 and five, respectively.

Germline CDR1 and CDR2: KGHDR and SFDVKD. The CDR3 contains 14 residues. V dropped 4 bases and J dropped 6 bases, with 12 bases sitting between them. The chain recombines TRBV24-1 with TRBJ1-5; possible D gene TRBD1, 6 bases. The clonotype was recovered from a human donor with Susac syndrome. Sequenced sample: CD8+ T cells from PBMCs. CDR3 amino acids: CATSERGKSQPQHF. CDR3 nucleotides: TGTGCCACCAGTGAAAGGGGGAAGTCTCAGCCCCAGCATTTT.